This TCR beta chain comes out of a study of blood T cell repertoires in COVID-19. About the research overall: T cells, B-cell-depleted T cells, or PBMCs supplied cDNA or gDNA.

CDR1 is SQVTM, CDR2 ANQGSEA, per germline. The V end lost 7 bases, the J end lost 8 bases, and 23 bases lay between the germline ends. The length of the CDR3 is 15 residues. Cohort placement rested on clinical history that participants reported themselves. This clone has only a few counts. The table came from immunoSEQ multiplex PCR; TCRdb's copy has only in-frame clones and leaves some out. The table includes about 200,000 clones, about 82% detected once. Sequencing was done on a sample of PBMCs or T cells enriched from blood (not recorded which). The clonotype originates from a man in his forties or fifties with acute COVID-19. V usage is TRBV29-1 and J usage is TRBJ1-4; no clear D. The CDR3 nucleotides are TGCAGCGCAACCGGCCGGGGATTCAGATTCGAAAAACTGTTTTTT. Translated: CSATGRGFRFEKLFF.